The 3 T cell receptor beta chains below all came from one sample that was sequenced in a study of cytomegalovirus exposure and HLA in healthy donors. Measured with immunoSEQ multiplex PCR; TCRdb has only the in-frame clones, and not every one. This table holds about 200,000 clones, roughly 88% found once. The sample consisted of PBMCs. Receptor source: a woman younger than 30 in good health and CMV-seronegative.

V is TRBV4-1 and J is TRBJ2-7; 10 bases align to TRBD1. This CDR3 has 16 residues. Trimming at V came to 1 base and at J to 5 bases, leaving 8 bases not matched to a gene. Germline assignment: CDR1 MGHRA and CDR2 YSYEKL. CDR3 residues: CASSQVPGQGSNEQYF. The DNA for the CDR3 is TGCGCCAGCAGCCAAGTTCCGGGACAGGGGTCGAACGAGCAGTACTTC.

This clone came up a few times. The chain has TRBV5-6 and TRBJ2-1, with 13 nucleotides matching TRBD2. This CDR3 is built from 15 residues. The J segment lost 6 bases and the V segment lost 2 bases, leaving 2 bases of the junction unmatched. Germline V gene lookup returns CDR1 SGHDT and CDR2 YYEEEE. The CDR3 DNA sequence: TGTGCCAGCAGCTTTCGGACTAGCGGGAGCAATGAGCAGTTCTTC. This gives the protein CASSFRTSGSNEQFF.

The chain employs TRBV7-9 and TRBJ2-3; D call uncertain. From germline, CDR1 is SEHNR and CDR2 FQNEAQ (reference sequence). Trimming removed 5 bases from V and 4 bases from J, with 13 bases in between. CDR3 size: 14 residues. The CDR3 region is CASSPQNGPDTQYF. Here the CDR3 DNA reads TGTGCCAGCAGCCCTCAAAATGGCCCAGATACGCAGTATTTT.